The clone carrying this T cell receptor (beta chain) came up once. TEMRA cells were enriched by FACS, and CD4+ and CD8+ T cells were negatively isolated. It was with random hexamers that about 0.45 to 1 ug RNA was reverse transcribed. In TCRdb, the immunoSEQ multiplex PCR reads were re-called with MiXCR into one record per CDR3 protein. This table holds 150,000 to 200,000 distinct CDR3 sequences, 91% found once. The sample comes from a study of CD8 T cells in Susac syndrome. In germline, CDR1 is DFQATT, CDR2 SNEGSKA (reference sequence). The CDR3 covers 10 residues. Trimming cost V 3 bases and J 5 bases, with 5 bases left between them.

This chain uses TRBV20-1 with TRBJ2-7; D unclear. Sequenced sample: CD4+ T cells from PBMCs. The sequence came from a human donor with Susac syndrome. The CDR3 DNA reads as TGCAGTGCTAGTAAGGACGAGCAGTACTTC. Translated: CSASKDEQYF.